This TCR beta chain originates from a study of blood T cell repertoires in COVID-19. Study summary: Samples came from the United States, Italy and Spain, spanning acute and convalescent COVID-19. PBMCs, B-cell-depleted T cells, or T cells were the source of the cDNA or gDNA that made up the material.

This clone occurred a few times. TCRdb keeps only in-frame clones here, not all; method: immunoSEQ multiplex PCR. The table includes some 150,000 clones, more than 80% detected once. CDR1 and CDR2 (germline): SGHDT, YYEEEE. The CDR3 runs to 14 residues. V shed 4 bases and J shed 2 bases, with 10 bases lying between them. Everyone who took part was about 18 to 90 years old, and they came from about 25 US areas. Cohorts were based on clinical histories the participants reported. The chain has TRBV5-6 and TRBJ1-5; tentative D call: TRBD1 (5 bases). This TCR was recovered from a woman in her late teens or twenties who had been exposed to COVID-19. The sample comprised PBMCs or T cells enriched from blood (not recorded which). CDR3 sequence (DNA): TGTGCCAGCAGCGCGGGGCTGGGCAATCAGCCCCAGCATTTT. Translation gives CASSAGLGNQPQHF. The variable domain in full, with the rest retrieved from reference TRBV5-6 and TRBJ1-5, is DAGVTQSPTHLIKTRGQQVTLRCSPKSGHDTVSWYQQALGQGPQFIFQYYEEEERQRGNFPDRFSGHQFPNYSSELNVNALLLGDSALYLCASSAGLGNQPQHFGDGTRLSIL.